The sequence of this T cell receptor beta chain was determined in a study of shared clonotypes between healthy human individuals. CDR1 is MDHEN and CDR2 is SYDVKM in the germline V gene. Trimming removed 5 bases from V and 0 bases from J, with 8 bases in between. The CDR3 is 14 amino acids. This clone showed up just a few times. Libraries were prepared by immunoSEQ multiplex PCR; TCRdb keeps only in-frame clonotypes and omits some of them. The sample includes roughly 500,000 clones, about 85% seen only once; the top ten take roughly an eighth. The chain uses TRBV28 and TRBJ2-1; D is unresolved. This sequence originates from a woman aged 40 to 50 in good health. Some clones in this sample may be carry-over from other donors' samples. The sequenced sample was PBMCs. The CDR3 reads CASSRVSSYNEQFF. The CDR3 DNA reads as TGTGCCAGCAGTAGGGTCAGCTCCTACAATGAGCAGTTCTTC.